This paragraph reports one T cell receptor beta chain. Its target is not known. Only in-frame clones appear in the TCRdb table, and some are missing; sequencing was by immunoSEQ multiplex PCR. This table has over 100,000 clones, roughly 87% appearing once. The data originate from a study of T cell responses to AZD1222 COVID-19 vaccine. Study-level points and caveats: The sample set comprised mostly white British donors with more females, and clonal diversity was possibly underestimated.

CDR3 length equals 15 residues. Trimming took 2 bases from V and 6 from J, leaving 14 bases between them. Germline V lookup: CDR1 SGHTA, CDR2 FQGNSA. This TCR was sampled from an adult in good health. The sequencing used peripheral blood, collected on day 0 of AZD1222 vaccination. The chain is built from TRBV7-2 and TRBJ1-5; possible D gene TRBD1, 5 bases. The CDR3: CASSLLRGSGQPQHF. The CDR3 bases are TGTGCCAGCAGCTTATTAAGGGGTTCAGGTCAGCCCCAGCATTTT.